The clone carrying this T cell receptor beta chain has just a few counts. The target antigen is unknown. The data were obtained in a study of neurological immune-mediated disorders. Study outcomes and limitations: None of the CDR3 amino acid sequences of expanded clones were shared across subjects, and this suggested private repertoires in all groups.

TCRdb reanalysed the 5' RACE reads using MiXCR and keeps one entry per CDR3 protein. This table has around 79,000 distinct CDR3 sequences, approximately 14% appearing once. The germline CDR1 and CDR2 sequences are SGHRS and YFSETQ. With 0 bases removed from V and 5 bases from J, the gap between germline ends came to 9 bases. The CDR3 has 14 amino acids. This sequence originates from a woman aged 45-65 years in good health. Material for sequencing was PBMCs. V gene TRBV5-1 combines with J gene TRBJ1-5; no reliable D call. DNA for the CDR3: TGCGCCAGCAGCTTGGATGGGGAACATCAGCCCCAGCATTTT. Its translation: CASSLDGEHQPQHF.